This T cell receptor (beta chain) stems from a study of T cell repertoires in cytomegalovirus infection. Study at large: CMV infection plus the matching HLA type was flagged by public TCR beta signatures.

A single record per CDR3 protein comes from TCRdb applying MiXCR to the reads. The sample includes about 830,000 distinct CDR3 sequences, around a third of them seen just once. Concerning this clonotype: Its antigen is unknown.

This CDR3 is 13 amino acids long. V dropped 7 bases and J dropped 3 bases, with 12 bases sitting between them. Germline CDR1 is LNHDA and CDR2 is SQIVND (reference sequence). The genes are TRBV19 and TRBJ1-2; D gene uncertain. The sequence was collected from a human donor in good health (CMV status not recorded). Some clones in this sample may be carry-over from other donors' samples. The sample in question was cultured CD8+ T cells from PBMCs, obtained from culture after CMV antigen stimulation. The CDR3 DNA reads TGTGCCAGTAATATCGTTGGGGACTATGGCTACACCTTC. It specifies CASNIVGDYGYTF.